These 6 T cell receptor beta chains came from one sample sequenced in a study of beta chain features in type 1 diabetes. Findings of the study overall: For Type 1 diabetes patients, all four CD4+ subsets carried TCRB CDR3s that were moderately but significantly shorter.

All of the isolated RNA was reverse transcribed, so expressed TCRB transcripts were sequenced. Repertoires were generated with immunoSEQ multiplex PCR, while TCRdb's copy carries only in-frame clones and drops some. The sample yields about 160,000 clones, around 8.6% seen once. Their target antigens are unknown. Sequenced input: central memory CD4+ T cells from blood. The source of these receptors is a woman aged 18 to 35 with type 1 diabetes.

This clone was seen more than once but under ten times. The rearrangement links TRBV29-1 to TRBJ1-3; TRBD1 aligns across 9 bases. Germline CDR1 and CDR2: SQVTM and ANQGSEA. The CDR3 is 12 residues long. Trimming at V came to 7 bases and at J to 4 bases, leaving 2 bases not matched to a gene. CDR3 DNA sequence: TGCAGCGGTGGGACAGGGGGAAACACCATATATTTT. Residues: CSGGTGGNTIYF.

Here the CDR3 reads CASSFFGGGTEAFF. The CDR3 region has the DNA TGTGCCAGCAGTTTTTTCGGGGGAGGGACTGAAGCTTTCTTT. The rearrangement uses TRBV27 and TRBJ1-1, with D tentatively TRBD1 (5 bases). Germline CDR1 MNHEY, CDR2 SMNVEV (reference sequence). CDR3 length: 14 residues. V was trimmed by 3 bases and J by 5 bases, leaving 13 bases between them.

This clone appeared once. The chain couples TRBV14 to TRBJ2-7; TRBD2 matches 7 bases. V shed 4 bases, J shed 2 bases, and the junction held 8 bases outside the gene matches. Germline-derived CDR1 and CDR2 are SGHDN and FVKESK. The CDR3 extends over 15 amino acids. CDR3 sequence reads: CASSRTGGGTYEQYF. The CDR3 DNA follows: TGTGCCAGCAGCCGGACCGGCGGGGGTACCTACGAGCAGTACTTC.

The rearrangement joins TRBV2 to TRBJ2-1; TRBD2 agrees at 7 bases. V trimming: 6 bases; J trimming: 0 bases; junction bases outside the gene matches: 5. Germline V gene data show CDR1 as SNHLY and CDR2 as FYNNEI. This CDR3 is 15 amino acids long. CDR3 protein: CASSRDYNSYNEQFF. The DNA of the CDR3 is TGTGCCAGCAGCCGGGACTATAACTCCTACAATGAGCAGTTCTTC.

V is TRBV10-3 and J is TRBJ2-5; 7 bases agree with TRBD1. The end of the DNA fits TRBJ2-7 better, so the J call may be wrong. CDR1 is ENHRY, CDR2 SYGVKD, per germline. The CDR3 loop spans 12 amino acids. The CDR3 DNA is TGTGCCATCGGGGAACAGGGGTACGAGCAGTACTTC. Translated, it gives CAIGEQGYEQYF.

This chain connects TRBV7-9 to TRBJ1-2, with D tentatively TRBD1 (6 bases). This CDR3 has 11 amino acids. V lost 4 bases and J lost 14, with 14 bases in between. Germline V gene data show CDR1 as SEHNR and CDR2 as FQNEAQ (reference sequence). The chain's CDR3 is CASSSGGLYTF. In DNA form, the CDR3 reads TGTGCCAGCAGCTCCGGGGGGCTGTATACCTTC.